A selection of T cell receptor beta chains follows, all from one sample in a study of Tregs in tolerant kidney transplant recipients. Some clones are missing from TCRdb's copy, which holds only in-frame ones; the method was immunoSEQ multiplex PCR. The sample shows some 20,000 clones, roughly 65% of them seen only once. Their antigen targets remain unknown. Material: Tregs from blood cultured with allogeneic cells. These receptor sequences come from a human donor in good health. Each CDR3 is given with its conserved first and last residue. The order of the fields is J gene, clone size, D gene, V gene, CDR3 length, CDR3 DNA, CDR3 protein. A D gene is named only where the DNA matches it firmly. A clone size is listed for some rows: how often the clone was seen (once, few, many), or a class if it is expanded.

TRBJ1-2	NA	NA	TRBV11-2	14	TGTGCCAGCAGCTTAGGCGGCCCAGGCTATGGCTACACCTTC	CASSLGGPGYGYTF
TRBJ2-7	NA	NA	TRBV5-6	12	TGTGCCAGCAGCTTAAACCCATACGAGCAGTACTTC	CASSLNPYEQYF
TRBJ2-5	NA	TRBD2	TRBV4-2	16	TGTGTCAGCAGCCTCGGACTAGCGGGGGCCCAAGAGACCCAGTACTTC	CVSSLGLAGAQETQYF
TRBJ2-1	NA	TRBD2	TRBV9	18	TGTGCCAGCAGCGTAGGTCTAGCGGGGGGGCGAGGGTTTAATGAGCAGTTCTTC	CASSVGLAGGRGFNEQFF
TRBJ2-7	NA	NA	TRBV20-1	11	TGCAGTGCTAGGGGGGGTTACGAGCAGTACTTC	CSARGGYEQYF
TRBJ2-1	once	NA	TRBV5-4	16	TGTGCCAGCAGCTTGGGGGGGCGGCTAGAAGGGGATGAGCAGTTCTTC	CASSLGGRLEGDEQFF
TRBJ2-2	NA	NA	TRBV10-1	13	TGCGCCACCCGGGACACGAACACCGGGGAGCTGTTTTTT	CATRDTNTGELFF
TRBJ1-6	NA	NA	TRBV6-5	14	TGTGCCAGCAGCCCCCGGCAGGGAGGATCACCCCTCCACTTT	CASSPRQGGSPLHF
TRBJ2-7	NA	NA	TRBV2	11	TGTGCCAGCTCGGGGGATAGGAAGCAGTACTTC	CASSGDRKQYF
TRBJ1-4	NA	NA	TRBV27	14	TGTGCCAGCAGTATCGTGGGGGGGGCTGAAAAACTGTTTTTT	CASSIVGGAEKLFF
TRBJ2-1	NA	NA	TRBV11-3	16	TGTGCCAGCAGCTTAGAGGGGACAAGCTCCTACAATGAGCAGTTCTTC	CASSLEGTSSYNEQFF
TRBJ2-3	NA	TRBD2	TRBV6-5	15	TGTGCCAGCAGTTTAGCGGGGGGGGTCACAGATACGCAGTATTTT	CASSLAGGVTDTQYF
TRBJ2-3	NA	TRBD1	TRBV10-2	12	TGCGCCAGCAAACAGGGGACAGATACGCAGTATTTT	CASKQGTDTQYF
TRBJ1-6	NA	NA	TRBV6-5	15	TGTGCCAGCAGTTACTCCACGTTGCGTGGTTCACCCCTCCACTTT	CASSYSTLRGSPLHF
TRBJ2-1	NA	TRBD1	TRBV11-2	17	TGTGCCAGCAGCTCCGGACAGGGCAGCCTCTCCTACAATGAGCAGTTCTTC	CASSSGQGSLSYNEQFF
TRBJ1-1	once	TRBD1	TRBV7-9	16	TGTGCCAGCAGCTTAGTCGGGGCAGGGGGTAGGACTGAAGCTTTCTTT	CASSLVGAGGRTEAFF
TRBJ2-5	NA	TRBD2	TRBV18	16	TGTGCCAGCTCACCCAGAGCGGGACTGGTACAAGAGACCCAGTACTTC	CASSPRAGLVQETQYF
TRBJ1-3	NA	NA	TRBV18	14	TGTGCCAGCTCACCAAATGATTCTGGAAACACCATATATTTT	CASSPNDSGNTIYF
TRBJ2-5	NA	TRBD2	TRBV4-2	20	TGTGCCAGCAGCCGCCTTTCTCGCGGGAGGGCCACTACCAAACAAGAGACCCAGTACTTC	CASSRLSRGRATTKQETQYF
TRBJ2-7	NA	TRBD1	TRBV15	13	TGTGCCACCAGCAACCAGGGGGTAGGTGAGCAGTACTTC	CATSNQGVGEQYF
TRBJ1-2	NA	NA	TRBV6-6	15	TGTGCCAGCAGTTATGAGACAGAAGAACGGAGTGGCTACACCTTC	CASSYETEERSGYTF
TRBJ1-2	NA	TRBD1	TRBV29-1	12	TGCAGCGTTGAGGACAGGGACTATGGCTACACCTTC	CSVEDRDYGYTF
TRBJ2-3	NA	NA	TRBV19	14	TGTGCCAGTAGCATAGCAGCGGGCACAGATACGCAGTATTTT	CASSIAAGTDTQYF
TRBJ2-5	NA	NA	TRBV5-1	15	TGCGCCAGCAGCCCCCGCCACATACAGGGTGAGACCCAGTACTTC	CASSPRHIQGETQYF
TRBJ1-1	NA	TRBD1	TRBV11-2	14	TGTGCCAGCAGCAGGAACAGGGGGAACACTGAAGCTTTCTTT	CASSRNRGNTEAFF
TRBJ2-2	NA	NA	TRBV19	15	TGTGCCAGTAGTAGCCTCGGACGTACTACCGGGGAGCTGTTTTTT	CASSSLGRTTGELFF
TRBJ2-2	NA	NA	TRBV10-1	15	TGCGCCAGCAGCCCCGCCAGCCCTAACACCGGGGAGCTGTTTTTT	CASSPASPNTGELFF
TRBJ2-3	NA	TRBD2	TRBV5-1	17	TGCGCCAGCAGGGCTAGCGGGGGCTCTCGTGGCACAGATACGCAGTATTTT	CASRASGGSRGTDTQYF
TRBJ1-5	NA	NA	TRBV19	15	TGTGCCAGTAGTGGGGGGGGCTATAGCAATCAGCCCCAGCATTTT	CASSGGGYSNQPQHF
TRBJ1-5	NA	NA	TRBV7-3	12	TGTGCCAGCAGCTTAGGTGGCAGAACCCAGCATTTT	CASSLGGRTQHF
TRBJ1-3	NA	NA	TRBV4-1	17	TGCGCCAGCAGCCAGGATGTTCGCGCGGGCTCTGGAAACACCATATATTTT	CASSQDVRAGSGNTIYF
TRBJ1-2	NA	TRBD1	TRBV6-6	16	TGTGCCAGCAGTTACCGTGGGACAGGGGTTCACTATGGCTACACCTTC	CASSYRGTGVHYGYTF
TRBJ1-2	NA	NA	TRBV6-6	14	TGTGCCAGCAGCAACGGACCGGGGAACTATGGCTACACCTTC	CASSNGPGNYGYTF
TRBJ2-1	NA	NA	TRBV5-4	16	TGTGCCAGCAGCTTGGATGACGGCACCTCTTGGAATGAGCAGTTCTTC	CASSLDDGTSWNEQFF
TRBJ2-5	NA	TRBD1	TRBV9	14	TGTGCCAGCAGCGTCCCGGGACAGGGAGAGACCCAGTACTTC	CASSVPGQGETQYF
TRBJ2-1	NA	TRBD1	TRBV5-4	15	TGTGCCAGCAGCAAGGGACAGGGAACACACAATGAGCAGTTCTTC	CASSKGQGTHNEQFF
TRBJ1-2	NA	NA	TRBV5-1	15	TGCGCCAGCAGCTTGGCTCCCATTCAGGGGTATGGCTACACCTTC	CASSLAPIQGYGYTF
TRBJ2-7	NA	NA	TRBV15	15	TGTGCCACCAGCAGAGATCAGGTAGGGGGTGGTGAGCAGTACTTC	CATSRDQVGGGEQYF
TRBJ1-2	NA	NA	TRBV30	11	TGTGCCTGGGTTGCCCCGGGAGGCTACACCTTC	CAWVAPGGYTF
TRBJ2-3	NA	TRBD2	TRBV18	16	TGTGCCAGCTCACCACTTGGCGGGGGAACCACAGATACGCAGTATTTT	CASSPLGGGTTDTQYF
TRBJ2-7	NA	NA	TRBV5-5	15	TGTGCCAGCAGCTTGAGTTGGAGGAACTCCTACGAGCAGTACTTC	CASSLSWRNSYEQYF
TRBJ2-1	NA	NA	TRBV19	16	TGTGCCAGTACCGCCCGGGACTCTAACCTCTACAATGAGCAGTTCTTC	CASTARDSNLYNEQFF
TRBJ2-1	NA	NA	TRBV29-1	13	TGCAGCTCAGGAGGGGGGGGCCCGAGGGAGCAGTTCTTC	CSSGGGGPREQFF
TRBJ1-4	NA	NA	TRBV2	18	TGTGCCAGCAGTATCACTAGGAGTGGGGATATTAGTAATGAAAAACTGTTTTTT	CASSITRSGDISNEKLFF